These 29 T cell receptor beta chains came from one sample sequenced in a study of cytomegalovirus exposure and HLA in healthy donors. Primers included in the PCR were 60 Vbeta and 13 Jbeta primers. Sequencing was performed with immunoSEQ multiplex PCR; in TCRdb, only in-frame clones are kept and a portion is missing. This repertoire shows 200,000 or so clones, around 76% found once; its top ten account for 0.6% to 0.7%. Sequenced input: PBMCs. These receptors were taken from a man aged 18-30 years in good health and CMV-seronegative.

The table lists this clone with a count of one. The chain is built from TRBV28 and TRBJ1-1, with D perhaps matching TRBD1 (5 bases). Trimming removed 8 bases from V and 0 bases from J, with 13 bases in between. Germline-derived CDR1 and CDR2 are MDHEN and SYDVKM. The CDR3 has 14 amino acids. Here the CDR3 DNA reads TGTGCCAGCCGTGGACGGACAATGAACACTGAAGCTTTCTTT. Amino acids: CASRGRTMNTEAFF.

The chain carries TRBV11-2 and TRBJ1-1, with D possibly matching TRBD1 (6 bases). V lost 5 bases to trimming and J lost 2 bases, with 12 bases between them. The CDR3 is 14 residues long. In germline, CDR1 is SGHAT, CDR2 FQNNGV. The CDR3 sequence: CASSRGGPNTEAFF. The CDR3 nucleotides read TGTGCCAGCAGCCGGGGGGGGCCTAACACTGAAGCTTTCTTT.

The chain carries TRBV19 and TRBJ2-5; TRBD2 might be the D (5 bases). The V gene lost 6 bases and the J gene lost 4 bases, with 12 bases spanning the gap. The CDR3 loop spans 13 amino acids. CDR1 and CDR2 (germline): LNHDA, SQIVND (reference sequence). This CDR3 reads CASRSGGGETQYF. The CDR3 nucleotides are TGTGCCAGTAGGTCCGGCGGAGGAGAGACCCAGTACTTC.

CDR3 protein: CASKLQGSYEQYF. In DNA form, the CDR3 reads TGTGCCAGCAAGCTACAGGGCTCCTACGAGCAGTACTTC. The J gene is TRBJ2-7, the V gene TRBV28; D is possibly TRBD1 (6 bases). The CDR3 extends over 13 amino acids. Trimming took off 7 bases at V and 0 bases at J, with 10 bases between the two ends. CDR1 and CDR2 (germline): MDHEN, SYDVKM.

This chain uses TRBV14 with TRBJ1-2; no firm D call. The CDR3 sequence is 16 residues long. With 0 bases removed from V and 0 bases from J, the gap between germline ends came to 11 bases. Per the germline V gene, CDR1 is SGHDN and CDR2 is FVKESK. The CDR3 is CASSQEGGATNYGYTF. The CDR3, as DNA: TGTGCCAGCAGCCAAGAAGGAGGCGCGACTAACTATGGCTACACCTTC.

The rearrangement joins TRBV7-9 to TRBJ1-2; a weak D match, TRBD1 (5 bases). Germline CDR1 and CDR2: SEHNR and FQNEAQ (reference sequence). The CDR3 is made up of 13 amino acids. V was shortened by 6 bases and J by 4 bases, with 12 bases between the two germline ends. CDR3 residues: CASRGTLSYGYTF. As DNA, the CDR3 is TGTGCCAGCAGAGGGACTTTGAGCTATGGCTACACCTTC.

The CDR3: CASSLAASQSYEQYF. In DNA form, the CDR3 reads TGTGCCAGCAGCTTAGCGGCTAGCCAATCCTACGAGCAGTACTTC. V and J are TRBV7-9 and TRBJ2-7, with a tentative D call TRBD2 (5 bases). The V gene's germline CDR1 is SEHNR and CDR2 FQNEAQ (reference sequence). This CDR3 region has 15 residues. With 0 bases removed from V and 1 base from J, the gap between germline ends came to 10 bases.

The J gene is TRBJ2-7, the V gene TRBV6-1; 12 positions agree with TRBD2. CDR1 is MNHNS and CDR2 is SASEGT in the germline V gene. The CDR3 runs to 13 residues. V trimming: 8 bases; J trimming: 2 bases; junction bases outside the gene matches: 1. For the CDR3, the DNA is TGTGCCAGCCGACTAGCGGGGGCCTACGAGCAGTACTTC. Translating it yields CASRLAGAYEQYF.

Written as DNA, the CDR3 is TGTGCCATCAGTGCTTCGACAGGGTACGGGCCCCAGCATTTT. Encoded protein: CAISASTGYGPQHF. The chain links TRBV10-3 to TRBJ1-5; 7 bases align to TRBD1. The CDR3 spans 14 residues. Germline trimming cut 4 bases from V and 9 bases from J; bases unmatched to any gene: 9. Germline loops: CDR1 ENHRY, CDR2 SYGVKD.

This clone was seen only a few times. The V gene is TRBV18, the J gene TRBJ2-7, with TRBD1 as a possible D gene (5 bases). V was trimmed by 1 base and J by 5 bases, leaving 9 bases between them. The V gene's germline CDR1 is KGHSH and CDR2 LQKENI. This CDR3 contains 13 residues. The CDR3 loop reads CASSPLLRDEQYF. The CDR3 coding sequence is TGTGCCAGCTCACCACTGCTCAGGGACGAGCAGTACTTC.

The chain recombines TRBV7-6 with TRBJ2-7; 7 bases fit TRBD1. The germline V gene has CDR1 SGHVS and CDR2 FNYEAQ. The CDR3 has 15 amino acids. Trimming removed 7 bases from V and 0 bases from J; junction bases left unmatched: 9. CDR3 in DNA: TGTGCCAGCAAGGAGGCTGACAGGGCCTCCTACGAGCAGTACTTC. Translation: CASKEADRASYEQYF. Using reference TRBV7-6 and TRBJ2-7 for the parts outside the CDR3, the full variable domain is GAGVSQSPRYKVTKRGQDVALRCDPISGHVSLYWYRQALGQGPEFLTYFNYEAQQDKSGLPNDRFSAERPEGSISTLTIQRTEQRDSAMYRCASKEADRASYEQYFGPGTRLTVT.

The CDR3 spells CASSPEGQKHEQYF. The DNA for the CDR3 is TGTGCCAGCAGTCCCGAGGGACAGAAGCACGAGCAGTACTTC. This sequence joins TRBV6-6 and TRBJ2-7; 7 nucleotides agree with TRBD1. The CDR3 consists of 14 residues. Trimming took 5 bases from V and 5 from J; bases not matched to a gene: 9. Germline V CDR1 and CDR2: MNHNY, SVGAGI (reference sequence).

With regard to this clone: Other DNA sequences of this sample code for an identical CDR3. The chain carries TRBV2 and TRBJ2-1; TRBD2 agrees at 11 bases. There are 15 residues in the CDR3. The junction had 4 bases not matched to a gene; V was cut back by 5 bases and J by 4 bases. CDR1 and CDR2 from the germline V gene are SNHLY and FYNNEI. The CDR3 coding sequence is TGTGCCAGCAGTCCGGGACTAGCGGTATACAATGAGCAGTTCTTC. Translation gives CASSPGLAVYNEQFF.

The chain combines TRBV19 with TRBJ2-5; D is possibly TRBD1 (7 bases). V lost 4 bases and J 5 bases, leaving 17 bases between the germline ends. The germline gives CDR1 LNHDA, CDR2 SQIVND (reference sequence). The length of the CDR3 is 15 residues. CDR3 residues: CASSSWTGGGETQYF. The CDR3 nucleotides read TGTGCCAGTAGTAGCTGGACAGGAGGAGGGGAGACCCAGTACTTC.

This chain joins TRBV30 and TRBJ2-1; D possibly corresponds to TRBD1 (6 bases). There are 13 residues in the CDR3. Germline CDR1 and CDR2: GTSNPN and SVGIG (reference sequence). The V gene lost 3 bases and the J gene lost 5 bases, with 11 bases spanning the gap. The CDR3: CAWSQDSHNEQFF. In DNA, the CDR3 is TGTGCCTGGAGCCAGGACAGCCACAATGAGCAGTTCTTC.

This chain uses TRBV18 with TRBJ2-5, with TRBD2 as a possible D gene (6 bases). The CDR3 runs to 14 residues. The ends were cut back, 1 base at V and 5 bases at J, with 11 bases in the middle. The germline CDR1 and CDR2 sequences are KGHSH and LQKENI. CDR3 region: CASSPRRGVETQYF. Written as DNA, the CDR3 is TGTGCCAGCTCACCACGGAGGGGCGTCGAGACCCAGTACTTC. Full variable domain (rest looked up from reference TRBV18 and TRBJ2-5): NAGVMQNPRHLVRRRGQEARLRCSPMKGHSHVYWYRQLPEEGLKFMVYLQKENIIDESGMPKERFSAEFPKEGPSILRIQQVVRGDSAAYFCASSPRRGVETQYFGPGTRLLVL.

In regard to this clone: At one of its ends the junction is not consistent with the germline gene, which may arise from a read error. J is TRBJ1-1 and V is TRBV6-5; a possible D gene is TRBD1 (6 bases). CDR1 and CDR2 (germline): MNHEY, SVGAGI. The CDR3 is 14 residues long. The CDR3 loop is CASSYRDKNTGAFF. The CDR3 DNA reads TGTGCCAGCAGTTATCGGGACAAGAACACTGGAGCTTTCTTT.

This chain links TRBV7-9 with TRBJ2-1; 9 nucleotides match TRBD2. V shed 1 base and J 8 bases; nucleotides not matched to a gene: 9. Germline V CDR1 and CDR2: SEHNR, FQNEAQ (reference sequence). This CDR3 contains 16 residues. CDR3 nucleotides: TGTGCCAGCAGCTTAGGGGCTAGCGGGGTACGAGATGAGCAGTTCTTC. This codes for CASSLGASGVRDEQFF.

The chain carries TRBV15 and TRBJ1-3; the D gene is possibly TRBD1 (5 bases). Germline loops: CDR1 LNHNV, CDR2 YYDKDF (reference sequence). The CDR3 has 13 amino acids. V was cut by 3 bases and J by 2 bases, with 5 bases left in between. The CDR3, as DNA: TGTGCCACCAGCAGGGGGCCTGGAAACACCATATATTTT. As protein: CATSRGPGNTIYF.

The chain links TRBV19 to TRBJ1-5; the D is unclear. The germline CDR1 and CDR2 sequences are LNHDA and SQIVND (reference sequence). The CDR3 runs 12 residues. The V end was cut by 5 bases, the J end by 4 bases, with 6 bases between. CDR3 nucleotides: TGTGCCAGTAGTCTCGGGAATCAGCCCCAGCATTTT. Its protein product is CASSLGNQPQHF. Filled out from reference TRBV19 and TRBJ1-5, the complete variable domain reads DGGITQSPKYLFRKEGQNVTLSCEQNLNHDAMYWYRQDPGQGLRLIYYSQIVNDFQKGDIAEGYSVSREKKESFPLTVTSAQKNPTAFYLCASSLGNQPQHFGDGTRLSIL.

This clone has only one observation. The chain links TRBV2 to TRBJ1-1, with D hard to call. The CDR3 totals 12 residues. Trimming removed 5 bases from V and 11 bases from J, with 15 bases in between. Per germline, CDR1 SNHLY and CDR2 FYNNEI. CDR3 sequence (DNA): TGTGCCAGCAGTCCACAATCTCTCGGGGCTTTCTTT. It specifies CASSPQSLGAFF.

The CDR3: CASSPGRANEQYF. The CDR3 coding sequence is TGTGCCAGCAGTCCCGGCAGGGCCAACGAGCAGTACTTC. The V gene is TRBV6-1, the J gene TRBJ2-5; D may be TRBD1 (5 bases). Judging by the DNA end, TRBJ2-7 fits better; the J call may be wrong. The CDR3 is 13 amino acids. CDR1 and CDR2 from the germline V gene are MNHNS and SASEGT.

This chain links TRBV15 with TRBJ2-2; 8 positions match TRBD2. The CDR3 runs to 14 residues. Looked up from germline, CDR1 is LNHNV and CDR2 is YYDKDF (reference sequence). The J segment lost 5 bases and the V segment lost 1 base, leaving 0 bases of the junction unmatched. In DNA form, the CDR3 reads TGTGCCACCAGCAGAGGCGGGGGGACCGGGGAGCTGTTTTTT. The encoded protein is CATSRGGGTGELFF.

The chain employs TRBV5-4 and TRBJ1-1, with D maybe TRBD1 (6 bases). The CDR3 loop spans 14 amino acids. V gave up 3 bases and J gave up 1 base, with 10 bases separating them. Germline values: CDR1 SGHNT, CDR2 YYREEE (reference sequence). The CDR3: CASSSGDKNTEAFF. The CDR3 DNA follows: TGTGCCAGCAGCTCAGGGGACAAGAACACTGAAGCTTTCTTT.

V is TRBV5-4 and J is TRBJ2-1; 12 bases align to TRBD2. The CDR3 spans 18 residues. CDR1 and CDR2 from the germline V gene are SGHNT and YYREEE (reference sequence). J gave up 4 bases and V 1 base, and 9 bases lay outside the gene matches. The CDR3 is CASSLTTSGRTFYNEQFF. For the CDR3, the DNA is TGTGCCAGCAGCTTGACAACTAGCGGGAGGACCTTTTACAATGAGCAGTTCTTC.

The V call is TRBV27, the J call TRBJ1-2; 10 bases are a match to TRBD1. Germline values: CDR1 MNHEY, CDR2 SMNVEV (reference sequence). This CDR3 has 14 residues. Trimming at V came to 6 bases and at J to 8 bases, leaving 9 bases not matched to a gene. The CDR3 DNA reads as TGTGCCAGCAGACCCGGGACAGGGGAACGCGGCTACACCTTC. Translated: CASRPGTGERGYTF.

The chain links TRBV5-1 to TRBJ2-3; 8 bases are shared with TRBD2. There are 15 residues in the CDR3. V was clipped by 1 base and J by 4 bases; unmatched bases: 5. Germline CDR1 is SGHRS and CDR2 is YFSETQ. CDR3 coding DNA: TGCGCCAGCAGCTTGCGGGAGGGTGGGGCAGATACGCAGTATTTT. Amino acids: CASSLREGGADTQYF.

This chain connects TRBV9 to TRBJ1-1; no firm D call. Germline CDR1 reads SGDLS; CDR2 reads YYNGEE. Trimming removed 3 bases from V and 3 bases from J, with 12 bases in between. The CDR3 runs 14 residues. The CDR3, as DNA: TGTGCCAGCAGCGAACGAGGAATGGACACTGAAGCTTTCTTT. Encoded protein: CASSERGMDTEAFF.

CDR3 nucleotide sequence: TGTGCCATCAGTGAGAACGGGGTCACTGAAGCTTTCTTT. It is translated as CAISENGVTEAFF. This chain uses TRBV10-3 with TRBJ1-1; no reliable D call. Germline lookup yields CDR1 ENHRY and CDR2 SYGVKD. The CDR3 extends over 13 amino acids. Trimming pared 2 bases from V and 4 bases from J, leaving 8 bases between.